These 29 T cell receptor beta chains came from one sample sequenced in a study of shared clonotypes between healthy human individuals. Terminally differentiated effector memory CD45RA+ cells were excluded by CCR7 positive selection of CD45RO-negative cells. Assay: immunoSEQ multiplex PCR; the TCRdb copy retains only in-frame clones and omits some. Of some 2,000,000 clones in the sample, about 95% were seen once. The sequencing input was naive CD8+ T cells sorted from blood. The receptor set was obtained from a man aged 18 to 30 in good health.

This sequence joins TRBV5-8 and TRBJ2-5; possibly TRBD1 for D (5 bases). The CDR3 runs to 15 residues. With 3 bases removed from V and 0 bases from J, the gap between germline ends came to 12 bases. From germline, CDR1 is SGHTS and CDR2 YDEGEE. The CDR3 loop reads CASSSGHLYQETQYF. CDR3 sequence (DNA): TGTGCCAGCAGCTCCGGACACTTGTACCAAGAGACCCAGTACTTC.

The chain recombines TRBV10-2 with TRBJ2-1; D not certain. Germline-derived CDR1 and CDR2 are WSHSY and SAAADI. The length of the CDR3 is 13 residues. The V gene lost 3 bases and the J gene lost 4 bases, with 7 bases spanning the gap. The CDR3 spells CASSETDYNEQFF. The CDR3 DNA sequence: TGCGCCAGCAGTGAAACAGATTACAATGAGCAGTTCTTC.

This clone occurred once. The V gene is TRBV11-2, the J gene TRBJ1-3; possibly TRBD1 for D (5 bases). Germline V lookup: CDR1 SGHAT, CDR2 FQNNGV. V lost 1 base, J lost 6 bases, and 19 bases lay in between. The CDR3 totals 17 residues. CDR3 sequence reads: CASSLGYEETGLNTIYF. The CDR3 region has the DNA TGTGCCAGCAGCTTAGGATACGAGGAAACAGGCTTAAACACCATATATTTT.

This sequence joins TRBV13 and TRBJ1-2; D unresolved. Germline V gene data show CDR1 as PRHDT and CDR2 as FYEKMQ (reference sequence). V was shortened by 3 bases and J by 3 bases, with 14 bases between the two germline ends. This CDR3 comprises 15 residues. The CDR3 sequence is CASSFSLQADYGYTF. CDR3 DNA: TGTGCCAGCAGCTTTTCATTGCAGGCAGACTATGGCTACACCTTC.

This sequence joins TRBV7-8 and TRBJ2-1; D remains unclear. CDR3 size: 13 residues. Between the trimmed V and J ends, which lost 10 bases and 2 bases, there was a span of 12 bases. Germline CDR1 is SGHVS and CDR2 is FQNEAQ. CDR3 protein: CATRPGTYNEQFF. In DNA, the CDR3 is TGTGCCACCAGGCCGGGTACCTACAATGAGCAGTTCTTC.

The chain combines TRBV7-6 with TRBJ2-5; a weak D match, TRBD2 (6 bases). The CDR3 loop spans 14 amino acids. The germline V gene has CDR1 SGHVS and CDR2 FNYEAQ. V shed 1 base and J shed 1 base, with 7 bases lying between them. CDR3 bases: TGTGCCAGCAGCTTAGGGGAGGCCCAAGAGACCCAGTACTTC. This sequence encodes CASSLGEAQETQYF. The complete variable domain, with remaining parts taken from reference TRBV7-6 and TRBJ2-5, reads GAGVSQSPRYKVTKRGQDVALRCDPISGHVSLYWYRQALGQGPEFLTYFNYEAQQDKSGLPNDRFSAERPEGSISTLTIQRTEQRDSAMYRCASSLGEAQETQYFGPGTRLLVL.

V is TRBV11-2 and J is TRBJ2-2; either TRBD1 or TRBD2 may fit D (5 bases each). Trimming removed 4 bases at V and 7 bases at J, with 16 bases between. Germline V gene data show CDR1 as SGHAT and CDR2 as FQNNGV. The CDR3 is made up of 15 amino acids. The CDR3 DNA reads TGTGCCAGCAGCTCGGCCGGGGCAGGGATCGGGGAGCTGTTTTTT. This translates into CASSSAGAGIGELFF.

The chain couples TRBV28 to TRBJ2-5; 10 positions match TRBD2. The junction had 7 bases not matched to a gene; V was cut back by 4 bases and J by 5 bases. Germline values: CDR1 MDHEN, CDR2 SYDVKM. The CDR3 is made up of 15 amino acids. In DNA form, the CDR3 reads TGTGCCAGCAGTTCGGGACTAGCGATTGGGGAGACCCAGTACTTC. Its translation is CASSSGLAIGETQYF.

This chain uses TRBV28 with TRBJ2-2; D remains unclear. This CDR3 spans 14 amino acids. The V end lost 1 base, the J end lost 4 bases, and 7 bases lay between the germline ends. Germline V gene data show CDR1 as MDHEN and CDR2 as SYDVKM. The chain's CDR3 is CASSLLGPTGELFF. For the CDR3, the DNA is TGTGCCAGCAGTTTATTGGGTCCCACCGGGGAGCTGTTTTTT.

The rearrangement joins TRBV6-5 to TRBJ1-3; D gene unclear. Germline-derived CDR1 and CDR2 are MNHEY and SVGAGI. The length of the CDR3 is 15 residues. With 4 bases removed from V and 2 bases from J, the gap between germline ends came to 12 bases. Written as DNA, the CDR3 is TGTGCCAGCAGTTCCACGCCAGACCCTGGAAACACCATATATTTT. It translates to CASSSTPDPGNTIYF.

The chain links TRBV9 to TRBJ2-3; 14 bases agree with TRBD2. CDR1 is SGDLS and CDR2 is YYNGEE in the germline V gene. V lost 4 bases to trimming and J lost 5 bases; unmatched junction nucleotides: 6. CDR3 length equals 16 residues. The CDR3 spells CASSPGLAGVGDTQYF. As DNA, the CDR3 is TGTGCCAGCAGCCCGGGACTAGCGGGAGTAGGAGATACGCAGTATTTT. Supplemented by reference TRBV9 and TRBJ2-3, the full variable domain reads DSGVTQTPKHLITATGQRVTLRCSPRSGDLSVYWYQQSLDQGLQFLIQYYNGEERAKGNILERFSAQQFPDLHSELNLSSLELGDSALYFCASSPGLAGVGDTQYFGPGTRLTVL.

A word on this clone: Other DNA sequences from this sample encode an identical CDR3 as well. Here the CDR3 reads CASSLGGHTEAFF. The DNA of the CDR3 is TGTGCCAGCAGTTTAGGGGGCCACACTGAAGCTTTCTTT. This sequence joins TRBV27 and TRBJ1-1, with TRBD1 as a possible D gene (6 bases). This CDR3 region has 13 residues. V was trimmed by 2 bases and J by 3 bases, leaving 7 bases between them. Germline CDR1 is MNHEY and CDR2 is SMNVEV (reference sequence).

The chain joins TRBV7-2 to TRBJ1-2; 10 bases match TRBD1. The CDR3 totals 13 residues. The junction had 5 bases not matched to a gene; V was cut back by 5 bases and J by 8 bases. Germline V gene lookup returns CDR1 SGHTA and CDR2 FQGNSA. The CDR3 sequence is CASSHGQGVGYTF. The CDR3 DNA reads TGTGCCAGCAGCCACGGACAGGGGGTAGGCTACACCTTC.

The chain couples TRBV15 to TRBJ1-6; 7 nucleotides match TRBD1. J lost 9 bases, V lost 5 bases, and 7 bases had no gene match. CDR1 is LNHNV and CDR2 is YYDKDF in the germline V gene (reference sequence). The CDR3 has 14 amino acids. CDR3 sequence: CATSDTGAGSPLHF. The CDR3 DNA follows: TGTGCCACCAGCGATACAGGGGCTGGTTCACCCCTCCACTTT.

The chain carries TRBV7-3 and TRBJ2-7, with TRBD1 matching over 9 bases. The length of the CDR3 is 13 residues. CDR1 and CDR2 (germline): SGHTA, FQGTGA. The trim removed 4 bases at V and 5 bases at J, leaving 3 bases unmatched. CDR3 nucleotides: TGTGCCAGCAGCTCAACAGGGGGCCACGAGCAGTACTTC. Amino acid sequence: CASSSTGGHEQYF. The full variable domain, its missing parts supplied by reference TRBV7-3 and TRBJ2-7, is GAGVSQTPSNKVTEKGKYVELRCDPISGHTALYWYRQSLGQGPEFLIYFQGTGAADDSGLPNDRFFAVRPEGSVSTLKIQRTERGDSAVYLCASSSTGGHEQYFGPGTRLTVT.

This clone was detected only once. The chain has TRBV5-8 and TRBJ2-3; 10 nucleotides align to TRBD2. CDR1 SGHTS and CDR2 YDEGEE come from the germline V gene. The CDR3 has 15 residues. Losses at the gene ends were 3 bases for V and 5 bases for J; bases not matched to a gene: 6. The CDR3, as DNA: TGTGCCAGCAGCTCAGAACTAGCGGGATTAGATACGCAGTATTTT. Translation gives CASSSELAGLDTQYF.

The chain is built from TRBV2 and TRBJ1-4; tentatively, D is TRBD1 (5 bases). Germline V lookup: CDR1 SNHLY, CDR2 FYNNEI. CDR3 length: 14 residues. Trimming left V 4 bases short and J 4 bases short, with 10 bases between. CDR3 in DNA: TGTGCCAGCAGTGGTCAGGGCATTAATGAAAAACTGTTTTTT. Translation gives CASSGQGINEKLFF. Full variable domain (rest looked up from reference TRBV2 and TRBJ1-4): EPEVTQTPSHQVTQMGQEVILRCVPISNHLYFYWYRQILGQKVEFLVSFYNNEISEKSEIFDDQFSVERPDGSNFTLKIRSTKLEDSAMYFCASSGQGINEKLFFGSGTQLSVL.

This clone was counted once. The CDR3 sequence is CASSFTPGQGISTEAFF. Written as DNA, the CDR3 is TGTGCCAGCAGCTTCACTCCGGGACAGGGGATTAGTACTGAAGCTTTCTTT. J is TRBJ1-1 and V is TRBV7-9, with TRBD1 matching 10 bases. Germline V gene data show CDR1 as SEHNR and CDR2 as FQNEAQ (reference sequence). The trim removed 3 bases at V and 5 bases at J, leaving 12 bases unmatched. This CDR3 contains 17 residues.

This rearrangement joins TRBV27 to TRBJ2-1; D not certain. The germline V gene has CDR1 MNHEY and CDR2 SMNVEV (reference sequence). V lost 5 bases, J lost 5 bases, and 13 bases lay in between. The CDR3 runs 14 residues. In DNA, the CDR3 is TGTGCCAGCAGTCTGGCGCCTTACAACAATGAGCAGTTCTTC. Amino acids: CASSLAPYNNEQFF.

V gene TRBV11-2 combines with J gene TRBJ2-1; 9 bases align to TRBD2. V gave up 5 bases and J gave up 7 bases; unmatched junction bases: 6. CDR3 length: 14 amino acids. Germline V gene sequence: CDR1 SGHAT, CDR2 FQNNGV. CDR3 coding DNA: TGTGCCAGCAGCCCCAGACTAGCGGATAATGAGCAGTTCTTC. This translates into CASSPRLADNEQFF.

The chain uses TRBV27 and TRBJ1-2, with 7 bases identical to TRBD1. CDR1 is MNHEY and CDR2 is SMNVEV in the germline V gene (reference sequence). The CDR3 runs 13 residues. The V gene end was trimmed by 2 bases and the J gene end by 4 bases; junction bases not matched to a gene: 1. CDR3 region: CASSLGDSYGYTF. The CDR3 region has the DNA TGTGCCAGCAGTTTAGGGGACAGCTATGGCTACACCTTC.

The chain joins TRBV18 to TRBJ2-7; 11 positions match TRBD2. Per germline, CDR1 KGHSH and CDR2 LQKENI. The CDR3 is made up of 15 amino acids. After removal of 3 bases from V and 0 bases from J, the junction contained 1 base not matched to a gene. CDR3 bases: TGTGCCAGCTCACCGACTAGCGGGGCCTCCTACGAGCAGTACTTC. Translation gives CASSPTSGASYEQYF. Full variable domain (missing parts from reference TRBV18 and TRBJ2-7): NAGVMQNPRHLVRRRGQEARLRCSPMKGHSHVYWYRQLPEEGLKFMVYLQKENIIDESGMPKERFSAEFPKEGPSILRIQQVVRGDSAAYFCASSPTSGASYEQYFGPGTRLTVT.

The V call is TRBV7-6, the J call TRBJ2-2; unclear D gene. The germline V gene encodes CDR1 SGHVS and CDR2 FNYEAQ. The V end was cut by 2 bases, the J end by 1 base, with 5 bases between. The CDR3 runs 14 residues. This CDR3 reads CASSLTQNTGELFF. The DNA of the CDR3 is TGTGCCAGCAGCTTAACCCAGAACACCGGGGAGCTGTTTTTT.

This clone was detected only once. V usage is TRBV4-1 and J usage is TRBJ2-7, with D possibly matching TRBD1 (5 bases). Germline CDR1 and CDR2: MGHRA and YSYEKL. CDR3 length equals 14 residues. V lost 1 base to trimming and J lost 3 bases, with 10 bases between them. The CDR3, as DNA: TGCGCCAGCAGCCAAGGGGCCAGGGACTACGAGCAGTACTTC. It encodes CASSQGARDYEQYF.

V gene TRBV4-1 combines with J gene TRBJ2-2; D perhaps matches TRBD2 (6 bases). The CDR3 sequence is 15 residues long. The germline gives CDR1 MGHRA, CDR2 YSYEKL. Trimming cost V 4 bases and J 1 base, with 10 bases left between them. Here the CDR3 DNA reads TGCGCCAGCAGCCTTAGCGGAGTGAACACCGGGGAGCTGTTTTTT. This encodes CASSLSGVNTGELFF.

As DNA, the CDR3 is TGTGCCAGCAGGACTACAGGGGCCGGGGAGCTGTTTTTT. This encodes CASRTTGAGELFF. This rearrangement joins TRBV7-6 to TRBJ2-2, with 7 nucleotides matching TRBD1. Per germline, CDR1 SGHVS and CDR2 FNYEAQ. Germline trimming cut 6 bases from V and 6 bases from J; bases unmatched to any gene: 4. The CDR3 has 13 amino acids.

The rearrangement links TRBV6-1 to TRBJ2-5, with 7 nucleotides matching TRBD1. V dropped 4 bases and J dropped 3; count of bases not matched to a gene: 8. The CDR3 is made up of 15 amino acids. Germline values: CDR1 MNHNS, CDR2 SASEGT. CDR3 bases: TGTGCCAGCAGTGGTTGGACAGGCTTGGAAGAGACCCAGTACTTC. It encodes CASSGWTGLEETQYF.

V is TRBV21-1 and J is TRBJ2-3; the D call in the table, TRBD2, was not verified against the DNA. TRBV21-1 is assigned pseudogene status. This CDR3 comprises 18 residues. CDR3 region: CASSKASAGTYGTDTQYF. The CDR3, as DNA: TGTGCCAGCAGCAAAGCTAGTGCGGGGACCTACGGCACAGATACGCAGTATTTT.

This chain uses TRBV4-2 with TRBJ1-4; D unresolved. Germline-derived CDR1 and CDR2 are LGHNA and YNFKEQ. V shed 3 bases and J shed 3 bases, with 14 bases lying between them. The CDR3 is made up of 16 amino acids. DNA of the CDR3: TGTGCCAGCAGCCAGGCTTTTAATGGGGCTAATGAAAAACTGTTTTTT. This translates into CASSQAFNGANEKLFF.